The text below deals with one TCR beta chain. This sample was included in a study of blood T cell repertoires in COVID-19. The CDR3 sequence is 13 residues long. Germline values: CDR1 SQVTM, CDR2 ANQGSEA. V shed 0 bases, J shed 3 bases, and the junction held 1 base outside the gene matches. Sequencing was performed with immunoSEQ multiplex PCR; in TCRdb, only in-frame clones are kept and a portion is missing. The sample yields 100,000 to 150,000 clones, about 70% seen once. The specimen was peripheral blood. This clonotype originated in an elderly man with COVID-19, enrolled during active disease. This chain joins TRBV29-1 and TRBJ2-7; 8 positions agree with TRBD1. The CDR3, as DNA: TGCAGCGTTGAAGATACAGGGGGCTACGAGCAGTACTTC. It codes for CSVEDTGGYEQYF.